Sequencing of this T cell receptor (beta chain) was carried out in a study of blood T cell repertoires in COVID-19. Looking at the study overall: Two negative PCRs, clearance, or symptom resolution were required of recovered Cohort 3 donors.

Germline loops: CDR1 MDHEN, CDR2 SYDVKM. This CDR3 is 16 amino acids long. V was clipped by 5 bases and J by 7 bases; unmatched bases: 10. Original analysis: Nucleated cell number was recorded as an estimate derived from reference gene primer amplification. Here immunoSEQ multiplex PCR was the method, and the copy in TCRdb shows in-frame clones only, minus some. That table gives V, J and clone size, and the DNA gave D and trimming. Found here are 200,000 to 250,000 clones, about nine tenths of them singletons; the top ten hold roughly 3.3%. Individuals aged roughly 18 to 95 years were recruited from roughly 23 US areas.

Sample: PBMCs or T cells enriched from blood (not recorded which). The gene calls are TRBV28 and TRBJ1-5; 11 bases agree with TRBD1. The receptor's source is a woman between 50 and 59 years old in a cohort exposed to, infected with or recovered from COVID-19 (not recorded which). The CDR3 protein is CASSPSGQGAWQPQHF. The CDR3 DNA reads as TGTGCCAGCAGTCCGTCCGGACAGGGGGCTTGGCAGCCCCAGCATTTT.